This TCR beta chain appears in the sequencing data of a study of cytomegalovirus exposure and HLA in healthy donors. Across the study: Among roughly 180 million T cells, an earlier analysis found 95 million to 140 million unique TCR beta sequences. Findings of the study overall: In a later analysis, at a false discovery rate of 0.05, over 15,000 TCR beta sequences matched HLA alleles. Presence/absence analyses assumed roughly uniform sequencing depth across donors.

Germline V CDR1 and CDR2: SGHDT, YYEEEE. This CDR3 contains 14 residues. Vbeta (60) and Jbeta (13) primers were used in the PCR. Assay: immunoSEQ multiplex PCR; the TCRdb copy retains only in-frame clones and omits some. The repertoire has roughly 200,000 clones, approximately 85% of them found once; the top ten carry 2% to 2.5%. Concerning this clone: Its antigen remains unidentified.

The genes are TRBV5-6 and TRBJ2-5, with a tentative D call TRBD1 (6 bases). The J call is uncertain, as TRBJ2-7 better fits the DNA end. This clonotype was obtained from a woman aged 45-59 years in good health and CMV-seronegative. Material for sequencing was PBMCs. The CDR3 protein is CASTTTGLRYEQYF. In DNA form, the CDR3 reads TGTGCCAGCACAACAACAGGGTTGAGGTACGAGCAGTACTTC.